The text below deals with one TCR beta chain. What it binds is unknown. This entry belongs to a study of T-cell reconstitution after alpha-beta-depleted transplantation in children. Study-wide results and limits: Newly produced T cells mostly accounted for T-cell counts and diversity one year post-transplant. Elevated TCRbeta diversity at day 60 was traced, in some patients, to surviving recipient T cells and thymic progenitors. Several hundred rapidly expanded clones from non-depleted graft cells reportedly supplied alpha-beta T cells about two months post-transplant.

Molecular barcoding with unique molecular identifiers was used for the TCRbeta library. TCRdb redid the calling of the PCR reads with MiXCR, one entry per CDR3 protein. The data show hundreds of thousands of distinct CDR3 sequences, roughly a quarter seen once. The CDR3 extends over 14 amino acids. CDR1 and CDR2 from the germline V gene are DFQATT and SNEGSKA (reference sequence). With V trimmed by 7 bases and J by 5 bases, 13 bases remained unmatched. The chain joins TRBV20-1 to TRBJ2-5, with 7 positions matching TRBD2. The clonotype comes from a girl aged 2 to 9 with Fanconi anemia, due to receive a stem cell transplant. Sample: PBMCs, taken before TCRalphabeta/CD19-depleted stem cell transplant. CDR3 coding DNA: TGCAGTGGTCGTAGGGCGGGAGTATTCGAGACCCAGTACTTC. Residues: CSGRRAGVFETQYF.